A selection of T cell receptor beta chains follows, all from one sample in a study of shared clonotypes between healthy human individuals. The table came from immunoSEQ multiplex PCR; TCRdb's copy has only in-frame clones and leaves some out. The table shows 1.5 million to 1.9 million clones, with 98% occurring only once. Sequencing was carried out using naive CD4+ T cells sorted from blood. All receptors come from a man aged 30 to 45 in good health. CDR3s include the opening cysteine and the closing phenylalanine or tryptophan. D genes are given only for firm matches. Expanded clones get a size class; other rows say once, few or many, or leave the size out.

cdr3_length: 13; j_call: TRBJ2-5; v_call: TRBV28; clone_size: once; d_call: TRBD1; cdr3_nt: TGTGCCAGCAGAGCAACAGGGGTCGAGACCCAGTACTTC; cdr3_aa: CASRATGVETQYF
cdr3_length: 12; j_call: TRBJ1-2; v_call: TRBV5-1; clone_size: -; d_call: -; cdr3_nt: TGCGCCAGCAGCTTGTCGATCGGTGGCTACACCTTC; cdr3_aa: CASSLSIGGYTF
cdr3_length: 11; j_call: TRBJ2-2; v_call: TRBV10-3; clone_size: -; d_call: -; cdr3_nt: TGTGCCATCAGTGATACTGGGGAGCTGTTTTTT; cdr3_aa: CAISDTGELFF
cdr3_length: 15; j_call: TRBJ2-2; v_call: TRBV18; clone_size: once; d_call: -; cdr3_nt: TGTGCCAGCTCACCACTTACAGGGACCACCGGGGAGCTGTTTTTT; cdr3_aa: CASSPLTGTTGELFF
cdr3_length: 14; j_call: TRBJ2-7; v_call: TRBV7-3; clone_size: -; d_call: TRBD1; cdr3_nt: TGTGCCAGCAGCTTCAACCCGGGACAGGGGCCGGAGTACTTC; cdr3_aa: CASSFNPGQGPEYF
cdr3_length: 16; j_call: TRBJ2-7; v_call: TRBV7-4; clone_size: -; d_call: -; cdr3_nt: TGTGCCAGCAGCCTCATGCGCCGACAGGGAGGGCCTGAGCAGTACTTC; cdr3_aa: CASSLMRRQGGPEQYF
cdr3_length: 13; j_call: TRBJ2-7; v_call: TRBV29-1; clone_size: -; d_call: -; cdr3_nt: TGCAGCGCGGTGGTGGGGGGGCTCTACGAGCAGTACTTC; cdr3_aa: CSAVVGGLYEQYF
cdr3_length: 15; j_call: TRBJ2-7; v_call: TRBV5-5; clone_size: -; d_call: -; cdr3_nt: TGTGCCAGCAGCTTGAGAAGTACCTTCTCCTACGAGCAGTACTTC; cdr3_aa: CASSLRSTFSYEQYF
cdr3_length: 15; j_call: TRBJ2-3; v_call: TRBV19; clone_size: -; d_call: -; cdr3_nt: TGTGCCAGTAGGAATGGGTTCCAGGGCACAGATACGCAGTATTTT; cdr3_aa: CASRNGFQGTDTQYF
cdr3_length: 12; j_call: TRBJ2-3; v_call: TRBV19; clone_size: -; d_call: -; cdr3_nt: TGTGCCAGTAGTACCCGACTAGATACGCAGTATTTT; cdr3_aa: CASSTRLDTQYF
cdr3_length: 17; j_call: TRBJ2-3; v_call: TRBV12-5; clone_size: once; d_call: TRBD2; cdr3_nt: TGTGCTAGTGGTTTGCGCCAGGGAGGGCTGAACACAGATACGCAGTATTTT; cdr3_aa: CASGLRQGGLNTDTQYF
cdr3_length: 13; j_call: TRBJ2-1; v_call: TRBV7-2; clone_size: once; d_call: -; cdr3_nt: TGTGCCAGCAGCTTAGGCCAGCGCAATGAGCAGTTCTTC; cdr3_aa: CASSLGQRNEQFF
cdr3_length: 12; j_call: TRBJ1-1; v_call: TRBV7-9; clone_size: once; d_call: -; cdr3_nt: TGTGCCATCGGACGGGGACTCACTGAAGCTTTCTTT; cdr3_aa: CAIGRGLTEAFF
cdr3_length: 16; j_call: TRBJ2-7; v_call: TRBV7-6; clone_size: -; d_call: -; cdr3_nt: TGTGCCAGCAGCCCCAGTCTAGTTAAGGGGTCCTACGAGCAGTACTTC; cdr3_aa: CASSPSLVKGSYEQYF
cdr3_length: 15; j_call: TRBJ2-7; v_call: TRBV6-1; clone_size: -; d_call: TRBD2; cdr3_nt: TGTGCCAGCAGTGAGGGTCTGGGCGGGGGATACGAGCAGTACTTC; cdr3_aa: CASSEGLGGGYEQYF
cdr3_length: 15; j_call: TRBJ1-2; v_call: TRBV9; clone_size: -; d_call: -; cdr3_nt: TGTGCCAGCAGCCTCGGACTGACAAACTTAAAGGACTACACCTTC; cdr3_aa: CASSLGLTNLKDYTF
cdr3_length: 13; j_call: TRBJ2-7; v_call: TRBV7-8; clone_size: -; d_call: -; cdr3_nt: TGTGCCAGCAGCTTAGAACTTAAAATCCAGCAGTACTTC; cdr3_aa: CASSLELKIQQYF
cdr3_length: 14; j_call: TRBJ2-7; v_call: TRBV2; clone_size: -; d_call: TRBD1; cdr3_nt: TGTGCCAGCAGTGCCCGGGACAGGCCCTACGAGCAGTACTTC; cdr3_aa: CASSARDRPYEQYF
cdr3_length: 11; j_call: TRBJ2-7; v_call: TRBV7-9; clone_size: -; d_call: -; cdr3_nt: TGTGCCAGCAGCTTGTTCGGGGAGCAGTACTTC; cdr3_aa: CASSLFGEQYF
cdr3_length: 18; j_call: TRBJ2-3; v_call: TRBV27; clone_size: once; d_call: TRBD2; cdr3_nt: TGTGCCAGCAGTTTCTGGCTGTCATCTAGCGGGACCACAGATACGCAGTATTTT; cdr3_aa: CASSFWLSSSGTTDTQYF
cdr3_length: 13; j_call: TRBJ1-3; v_call: TRBV10-3; clone_size: -; d_call: -; cdr3_nt: TGTGCCATCGGATCGGTAGCTGGAAACACCATATATTTT; cdr3_aa: CAIGSVAGNTIYF
cdr3_length: 14; j_call: TRBJ1-3; v_call: TRBV5-4; clone_size: -; d_call: -; cdr3_nt: TGTGCCAGCAGCTTGGACAGCTCTGGAAACACCATATATTTT; cdr3_aa: CASSLDSSGNTIYF
cdr3_length: 14; j_call: TRBJ2-1; v_call: TRBV1; clone_size: -; d_call: -; cdr3_nt: TGCACCACTCGAGAGGGGAGCTCCTACAATGAGCAGTTCTTC; cdr3_aa: CTTREGSSYNEQFF
cdr3_length: 16; j_call: TRBJ2-1; v_call: TRBV2; clone_size: -; d_call: -; cdr3_nt: TGTGCCAGCCACCTCCGGGCGGAGCCCTCTCTCAATGAGCAGTTCTTC; cdr3_aa: CASHLRAEPSLNEQFF
cdr3_length: 15; j_call: TRBJ2-7; v_call: TRBV19; clone_size: -; d_call: -; cdr3_nt: TGTGCCAGTAGTATCTCGAGGGGCCTCTCTTACGAGCAGTACTTC; cdr3_aa: CASSISRGLSYEQYF
cdr3_length: 15; j_call: TRBJ1-2; v_call: TRBV27; clone_size: once; d_call: TRBD1; cdr3_nt: TGTGCCAGCAGACTGTCCCCAGGGGGAATGGGGGGCTACACCTTC; cdr3_aa: CASRLSPGGMGGYTF
cdr3_length: 13; j_call: TRBJ1-4; v_call: TRBV29-1; clone_size: -; d_call: -; cdr3_nt: TGCAGCGCAGGCGGCGACGGTAATGAAAAACTGTTTTTT; cdr3_aa: CSAGGDGNEKLFF
cdr3_length: 13; j_call: TRBJ1-5; v_call: TRBV27; clone_size: -; d_call: -; cdr3_nt: TGTGCCAGCAGTTTAAACCCTTATCAGCCCCAGCATTTT; cdr3_aa: CASSLNPYQPQHF
cdr3_length: 18; j_call: TRBJ2-3; v_call: TRBV7-3; clone_size: -; d_call: -; cdr3_nt: TGTGCCAGCAGCCCCCTTTCTCCTTCGTGGGGACACACGCATACGCAGTATTTT; cdr3_aa: CASSPLSPSWGHTHTQYF
cdr3_length: 14; j_call: TRBJ1-5; v_call: TRBV23-1; clone_size: -; d_call: -; cdr3_nt: TGCGCCAGCAGTCCCCGCGGGGGCAATCAGCCCCAGCATTTT; cdr3_aa: CASSPRGGNQPQHF
cdr3_length: 11; j_call: TRBJ2-3; v_call: TRBV6-6; clone_size: -; d_call: -; cdr3_nt: TGTGCCAGCCTCGGGGGAGATACGCAGTATTTT; cdr3_aa: CASLGGDTQYF
cdr3_length: 14; j_call: TRBJ1-5; v_call: TRBV18; clone_size: -; d_call: TRBD1; cdr3_nt: TGTGCCAGTGGGGCACAGGGGGCGGATCAGCCCCAGCATTTT; cdr3_aa: CASGAQGADQPQHF
cdr3_length: 17; j_call: TRBJ2-5; v_call: TRBV5-4; clone_size: -; d_call: -; cdr3_nt: TGTGCCAGCAGCTTGGGAGGAGGCCAGGGGAATATGGAGACCCAGTACTTC; cdr3_aa: CASSLGGGQGNMETQYF
cdr3_length: 16; j_call: TRBJ2-5; v_call: TRBV14; clone_size: -; d_call: TRBD2; cdr3_nt: TGTGCCAGCAGCTTAGGACTAGCGGGAGGTCAAGAGACCCAGTACTTC; cdr3_aa: CASSLGLAGGQETQYF
cdr3_length: 16; j_call: TRBJ2-1; v_call: TRBV28; clone_size: -; d_call: -; cdr3_nt: TGTGCCAGTACTGTTAGCACGTTGAGCTCCTACAATGAGCAGTTCTTC; cdr3_aa: CASTVSTLSSYNEQFF
cdr3_length: 18; j_call: TRBJ2-1; v_call: TRBV5-1; clone_size: -; d_call: TRBD2; cdr3_nt: TGCGCCAGCAGCTTGGGACTAGCGGGAGGAGGGCCCTACAATGAGCAGTTCTTC; cdr3_aa: CASSLGLAGGGPYNEQFF
cdr3_length: 14; j_call: TRBJ1-5; v_call: TRBV10-2; clone_size: -; d_call: -; cdr3_nt: TGCGCCAGCAGTCCAGGGCTCGGCAATCAGCCCCAGCATTTT; cdr3_aa: CASSPGLGNQPQHF
cdr3_length: 13; j_call: TRBJ2-2; v_call: TRBV10-1; clone_size: -; d_call: -; cdr3_nt: TGCGCCAGCAGTGCCGTGATAGCCGGGGAGCTGTTTTTT; cdr3_aa: CASSAVIAGELFF
cdr3_length: 15; j_call: TRBJ2-5; v_call: TRBV7-9; clone_size: -; d_call: TRBD2; cdr3_nt: TGTGCCAGCAGCTCCGGGACTAGCGGGAGTGAGACCCAGTACTTC; cdr3_aa: CASSSGTSGSETQYF
cdr3_length: 13; j_call: TRBJ2-7; v_call: TRBV10-3; clone_size: once; d_call: -; cdr3_nt: TGTGCCATCAGTGACAGTGTAGCATACGAGCAGTACTTC; cdr3_aa: CAISDSVAYEQYF
cdr3_length: 14; j_call: TRBJ2-5; v_call: TRBV7-9; clone_size: -; d_call: -; cdr3_nt: TGTGCCAGCAGCTTGTCACAGTACCAAGAGACCCAGTACTTC; cdr3_aa: CASSLSQYQETQYF
cdr3_length: 15; j_call: TRBJ2-7; v_call: TRBV19; clone_size: once; d_call: -; cdr3_nt: TGTGCCAGTAGTATAGTACCAGGGGAGTCCTACGAGCAGTACTTC; cdr3_aa: CASSIVPGESYEQYF
cdr3_length: 14; j_call: TRBJ1-4; v_call: TRBV9; clone_size: -; d_call: -; cdr3_nt: TGTGCCAGCAGCGACAGGCCAACTAATGAAAAACTGTTTTTT; cdr3_aa: CASSDRPTNEKLFF
cdr3_length: 12; j_call: TRBJ1-1; v_call: TRBV10-3; clone_size: -; d_call: -; cdr3_nt: TGTGCCATCAGTGAAGATCGGGCTGAAGCTTTCTTT; cdr3_aa: CAISEDRAEAFF
cdr3_length: 16; j_call: TRBJ2-7; v_call: TRBV28; clone_size: -; d_call: TRBD2; cdr3_nt: TGTGCCAGCAGTTTAATCCTAGCGGGAGTTCGGGACGAGCAGTACTTC; cdr3_aa: CASSLILAGVRDEQYF
cdr3_length: 13; j_call: TRBJ2-5; v_call: TRBV7-2; clone_size: -; d_call: -; cdr3_nt: TGTGCCAGCAGCTTAAAACGGGGAGAGACCCAGTACTTC; cdr3_aa: CASSLKRGETQYF
cdr3_length: 15; j_call: TRBJ1-1; v_call: TRBV5-1; clone_size: -; d_call: TRBD1; cdr3_nt: TGCGCCAGCAGCCCCTTAGGGGGCATGAACACTGAAGCTTTCTTT; cdr3_aa: CASSPLGGMNTEAFF
cdr3_length: 14; j_call: TRBJ2-7; v_call: TRBV19; clone_size: -; d_call: TRBD2; cdr3_nt: TGTGCCAGTAAAAGCGGGACCCTCTCCTACGAGCAGTACTTC; cdr3_aa: CASKSGTLSYEQYF
cdr3_length: 12; j_call: TRBJ2-3; v_call: TRBV29-1; clone_size: -; d_call: -; cdr3_nt: TGCAGCGAAAAGACAGCCACAGATACGCAGTATTTT; cdr3_aa: CSEKTATDTQYF
cdr3_length: 15; j_call: TRBJ2-1; v_call: TRBV28; clone_size: -; d_call: -; cdr3_nt: TGTGCCAGCCACGAAGGGGGAGGACCCTACAATGAGCAGTTCTTC; cdr3_aa: CASHEGGGPYNEQFF
cdr3_length: 16; j_call: TRBJ1-1; v_call: TRBV5-4; clone_size: -; d_call: TRBD1; cdr3_nt: TGTGCCAGCAGCATCTGGACAGGGGGTAGGAGGACTGAAGCTTTCTTT; cdr3_aa: CASSIWTGGRRTEAFF
cdr3_length: 12; j_call: TRBJ2-3; v_call: TRBV30; clone_size: -; d_call: -; cdr3_nt: TGTACCTGGTCCCCGGGCACAGATACGCAGTATTTT; cdr3_aa: CTWSPGTDTQYF
cdr3_length: 15; j_call: TRBJ2-2; v_call: TRBV19; clone_size: -; d_call: TRBD1; cdr3_nt: TGTGCCAGTAGATGGACTGACAGGGGCACCGGGGAGCTGTTTTTT; cdr3_aa: CASRWTDRGTGELFF
cdr3_length: 14; j_call: TRBJ1-2; v_call: TRBV7-2; clone_size: -; d_call: -; cdr3_nt: TGTGCCAGCAGCAAAACGGACTCTACCTATGGCTACACCTTC; cdr3_aa: CASSKTDSTYGYTF
cdr3_length: 21; j_call: TRBJ2-7; v_call: TRBV15; clone_size: -; d_call: -; cdr3_nt: TGTGCCACCAGCAGAGCCCTAAAACTTGGACTTCGGGTTCGTGGGTCCTACGAGCAGTACTTC; cdr3_aa: CATSRALKLGLRVRGSYEQYF